The sequence of this TCR beta chain was determined in a study of human thymus T cells. Germline V gives CDR1 SGHNT, CDR2 YYREEE (reference sequence). The CDR3 spans 16 residues. V lost 1 base and J lost 0, with 12 bases in between. Sequencing was performed with immunoSEQ multiplex PCR; in TCRdb, only in-frame clones are kept and a portion is missing. The repertoire has some 46,000 clones, 85% to 95% of them found once; the top ten carry approximately 0.18%. About this clone: Its antigen is unknown.

Notes on the study in general: Apparent bias marked the V and J gene usage of thymic and blood repertoires.

The chain joins TRBV5-4 to TRBJ2-3, with D possibly TRBD2 on 6 matching bases. The receptor was derived from a girl in the first two years of life with a congenital heart defect but otherwise immunologically healthy. The sample consisted of blood. The CDR3 sequence: CASSLKLATSTDTQYF. The CDR3 nucleotides read TGTGCCAGCAGCTTGAAACTAGCCACAAGCACAGATACGCAGTATTTT. Full variable domain (outside the CDR3, taken from reference TRBV5-4 and TRBJ2-3): ETGVTQSPTHLIKTRGQQVTLRCSSQSGHNTVSWYQQALGQGPQFIFQYYREEENGRGNFPPRFSGLQFPNYSSELNVNALELDDSALYLCASSLKLATSTDTQYFGPGTRLTVL.